The present TCR beta chain was sequenced within a study of blood T cell repertoires in COVID-19. Study as a whole: The study drew acute and convalescent COVID-19 samples from the United States, Italy and Spain. T cells, B-cell-depleted T cells, or PBMCs provided the cDNA or gDNA that served as material.

TCRdb keeps only in-frame clones here, not all; method: immunoSEQ multiplex PCR. The sample yields about 74,000 clones, 84% seen once. This CDR3 has 15 residues. CDR1 is SGHNT, CDR2 YYREEE, per germline (reference sequence). Trimming cost V 4 bases and J 11 bases, with 19 bases left between them. The chain links TRBV5-4 to TRBJ1-6; unclear D gene. Sequenced sample: peripheral blood. The receptor was derived from a man between 50 and 59 years old with active COVID-19. The CDR3 spells CASSTNNLQQAPLHF. The CDR3, as DNA: TGTGCCAGCAGCACAAATAACCTACAGCAGGCACCCCTCCACTTT.